This is a list of T cell receptor beta chains from one sample in a study of OX40 agonist ivuxolimab in advanced cancers. Clones were sequenced by immunoSEQ multiplex PCR, and TCRdb holds only the in-frame ones, with some missing. The sample lists 35,000 to 45,000 clones; more than 70% were seen once. The sample consisted of CD4+ or CD8+ T cells sorted from blood, taken in a trial of the OX40 agonist ivuxolimab. Receptor source: an adult with an advanced solid tumor such as melanoma, head and neck, liver or kidney cancer. The CDR3 runs from the conserved cysteine through the conserved F or W. A D gene is named only where the DNA matches it firmly. Some rows have no size entry. The others give once, few or many, or a class for an expanded clone.

j_call v_call clone_size d_call cdr3_aa cdr3_nt
TRBJ2-3 TRBV5-6 . TRBD2 CASSLYVAGVPDTQYF TGTGCCAGCAGCTTGTATGTAGCGGGAGTCCCAGATACGCAGTATTTT
TRBJ2-1 TRBV2 . . CASSEVGTYNNEQFF TGTGCCAGCAGTGAAGTTGGGACTTATAACAATGAGCAGTTCTTC
TRBJ2-7 TRBV6-5 . . CASSYGTAPYEQYF TGTGCCAGCAGTTACGGGACTGCCCCCTACGAGCAGTACTTC
TRBJ1-5 TRBV10-3 . . CAISESRGSAQPQHF TGTGCCATCAGTGAGTCTCGGGGGTCAGCTCAGCCCCAGCATTTT
TRBJ2-6 TRBV28 . TRBD1 CASSSGGRGLFTGANVLTF TGTGCCAGCAGCTCCGGGGGCAGGGGGCTTTTTACTGGGGCCAACGTCCTGACTTTC
TRBJ1-1 TRBV7-9 . . CASSLDNLNTEAFF TGTGCCAGCAGCTTAGACAACCTGAACACTGAAGCTTTCTTT
TRBJ2-2 TRBV11-3 . TRBD2 CASSAIAGGPGELFF TGTGCCAGCAGCGCCATAGCGGGAGGTCCCGGGGAGCTGTTTTTT
TRBJ1-1 TRBV15 . . CATSVYGGYAFF TGTGCCACCAGCGTCTACGGGGGATACGCTTTCTTT
TRBJ1-5 TRBV5-4 . . CASSPIDWLGADQPQHF TGTGCCAGCAGCCCGATTGATTGGTTGGGGGCAGACCAGCCCCAGCATTTT
TRBJ1-3 TRBV19 . . CASSIGRRNTIYF TGTGCCAGTAGTATTGGACGTCGGAACACCATATATTTT
TRBJ1-1 TRBV6-5 . TRBD1 CATSEGTGAREAFF TGTGCCACCTCTGAGGGGACAGGGGCTCGAGAAGCTTTCTTT
TRBJ1-1 TRBV7-8 . . CASSRDPNTEAFF TGTGCCAGCAGCCGGGACCCGAACACTGAAGCTTTCTTT
TRBJ1-2 TRBV11-1 . . CASSLARGYGYGYTF TGTGCCAGCAGCTTAGCGCGAGGTTACGGCTATGGCTACACCTTC
TRBJ1-3 TRBV11-3 . . CASSLKPYSGNTIYF TGTGCCAGCAGCTTAAAACCTTACTCTGGAAACACCATATATTTT
TRBJ2-1 TRBV18 . TRBD2 CASSEPVRLAGVYNEQFF TGTGCCAGCTCAGAACCCGTGCGACTAGCGGGAGTCTATAATGAGCAGTTCTTC
TRBJ1-1 TRBV4-2 . TRBD1 CASSQPDRENTEAFF TGTGCCAGCAGCCAACCGGACAGGGAGAACACTGAAGCTTTCTTT
TRBJ1-4 TRBV6-6 . . CASSRLPGRFNEKLFF TGTGCCAGCAGTCGCCTCCCGGGCAGGTTTAATGAAAAACTGTTTTTT
TRBJ1-1 TRBV4-2 . . CASSLSERGWLNTEAFF TGTGCCAGCAGCCTAAGTGAGAGGGGGTGGTTGAACACTGAAGCTTTCTTT
TRBJ1-1 TRBV6-6 . . CASIFSDEGNTEAFF TGTGCCAGCATCTTCTCCGACGAGGGGAACACTGAAGCTTTCTTT
TRBJ1-2 TRBV5-4 medium-sized TRBD1 CASSPAGDSGGPGYTF TGTGCCAGCAGCCCCGCCGGGGATTCAGGGGGTCCTGGCTACACCTTC
TRBJ1-5 TRBV4-1 . . CASSQDPGNQPQHF TGCGCCAGCAGCCAAGATCCCGGCAATCAGCCCCAGCATTTT
TRBJ1-2 TRBV11-2 . TRBD1 CASSSADRAGGYTF TGTGCCAGCAGCTCAGCCGACAGGGCGGGCGGCTACACCTTC
TRBJ2-7 TRBV29-1 . . CSVAGGTASNSYEQYF TGCAGCGTTGCAGGAGGGACAGCTTCAAACTCCTACGAGCAGTACTTC
TRBJ1-5 TRBV4-2 . . CASSQDEKGWGQPQHF TGTGCCAGCAGCCAAGATGAAAAGGGATGGGGGCAGCCCCAGCATTTT
TRBJ1-1 TRBV10-3 once . CAISEPGSLNTEAFF TGTGCCATCAGTGAGCCAGGGAGTCTGAACACTGAAGCTTTCTTT
TRBJ1-2 TRBV5-3 . . CARSPGLFPKGYTF TGTGCCAGAAGCCCGGGACTTTTCCCTAAGGGCTACACCTTC
TRBJ1-2 TRBV30 . . CAWMRGGRYGYTF TGTGCCTGGATGAGAGGCGGGAGGTATGGCTACACCTTC
TRBJ2-3 TRBV9 few . CASSVEWVTDTQYF TGTGCCAGCAGCGTAGAGTGGGTCACAGATACGCAGTATTTT
TRBJ2-5 TRBV7-3 . . CASSSVGETQYF TGTGCCAGCAGCTCCGTAGGCGAGACCCAGTACTTC
TRBJ1-5 TRBV10-2 once . CASSEGDQPQHF TGCGCCAGCAGTGAGGGTGATCAGCCCCAGCATTTT
TRBJ2-7 TRBV11-3 . . CASSLELASSYEQYF TGTGCCAGCAGCTTAGAACTAGCAAGCTCCTACGAGCAGTACTTC
TRBJ2-7 TRBV11-3 . . CASSHPPQGIYEQYF TGTGCCAGCAGTCACCCCCCACAGGGTATCTACGAGCAGTACTTC
TRBJ2-3 TRBV15 . TRBD2 CATSGGGNTDTQYF TGTGCCACCAGCGGCGGGGGGAACACAGATACGCAGTATTTT
TRBJ2-5 TRBV29-1 . TRBD1 CSVERRGQGDFGTQYF TGCAGCGTTGAAAGGCGGGGACAGGGGGATTTCGGGACCCAGTACTTC
TRBJ2-7 TRBV11-3 . . CASSFTGEQYF TGTGCCAGCAGCTTCACAGGGGAGCAGTACTTC
TRBJ2-7 TRBV6-1 few . CATRDIASYEQYF TGTGCCACCCGGGACATCGCATCCTACGAGCAGTACTTC
TRBJ2-7 TRBV10-3 . TRBD2 CATKGTSGYEQYF TGTGCCACCAAGGGGACTAGCGGGTACGAGCAGTACTTC
TRBJ2-3 TRBV11-3 . . CASSSPAESTDTQYF TGTGCCAGCAGCTCTCCAGCGGAGAGCACAGATACGCAGTATTTT
TRBJ1-5 TRBV5-1 . TRBD1 CASSLGQGQPQHF TGCGCCAGCAGCTTGGGACAGGGACAGCCCCAGCATTTT
TRBJ2-5 TRBV18 . . CASSPPGPTQYF TGTGCCAGCTCACCACCCGGGCCGACCCAGTACTTC
TRBJ2-1 TRBV28 once . CASSLRGKQFF TGTGCCAGCAGTTTACGGGGGAAGCAGTTCTTC
TRBJ2-1 TRBV18 . TRBD2 CASSPVASGGLTDNEQFF TGTGCCAGCTCACCAGTAGCTAGCGGGGGCCTAACAGACAATGAGCAGTTCTTC
TRBJ2-7 TRBV6-5 once . CASSYSLGEEQYF TGTGCCAGCAGTTACTCCCTTGGCGAAGAGCAGTACTTC
TRBJ1-2 TRBV19 . . CASSTGPGTRASNYGYTF TGTGCCAGTAGTACCGGGCCGGGGACCCGGGCCTCTAACTATGGCTACACCTTC
TRBJ1-5 TRBV28 . . CASSSGQINQPQHF TGTGCCAGCAGTTCCGGACAGATCAATCAGCCCCAGCATTTT
TRBJ1-2 TRBV5-1 . . CASSLSGDFNGYTF TGCGCCAGCAGCTTATCTGGGGATTTCAATGGCTACACCTTC
TRBJ1-2 TRBV6-5 . . CASSEVGGYGYTF TGTGCCAGCAGTGAAGTGGGGGGCTATGGCTACACCTTC
TRBJ1-2 TRBV23-1 . . CASSSSYSHGYTF TGCGCCAGCAGTAGCTCTTACAGCCATGGCTACACCTTC
TRBJ2-1 TRBV11-3 . TRBD2 CASSPVWGSGDNEQFF TGTGCCAGCAGCCCAGTTTGGGGTAGCGGGGACAATGAGCAGTTCTTC
TRBJ2-3 TRBV9 . TRBD2 CASSVEASGRTDTQYF TGTGCCAGCAGCGTAGAGGCTAGCGGGAGAACAGATACGCAGTATTTT
TRBJ2-7 TRBV19 few TRBD1 CASGDVGQGIGEQYF TGTGCCAGTGGCGATGTGGGACAGGGGATTGGCGAGCAGTACTTC
TRBJ1-5 TRBV9 . . CASSVGGADGPQHF TGTGCCAGCAGCGTAGGCGGGGCCGACGGGCCCCAGCATTTT
TRBJ2-5 TRBV11-3 once TRBD2 CASSPGLAGRETQYF TGTGCCAGCAGCCCAGGACTAGCGGGAAGGGAGACCCAGTACTTC